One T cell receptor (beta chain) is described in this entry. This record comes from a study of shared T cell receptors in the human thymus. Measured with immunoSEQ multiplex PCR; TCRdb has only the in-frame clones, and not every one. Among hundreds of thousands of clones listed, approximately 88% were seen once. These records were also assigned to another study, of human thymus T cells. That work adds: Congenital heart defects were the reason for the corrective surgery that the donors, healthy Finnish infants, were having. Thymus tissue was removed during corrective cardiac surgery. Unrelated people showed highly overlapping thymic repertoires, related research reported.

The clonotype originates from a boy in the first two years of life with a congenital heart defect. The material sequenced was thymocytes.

CDR3 sequence (DNA): TGCGCCAGCAGCCAGGCGACACGGGAGAACCCCTACAATGAGCAGTTCTTC. Protein product: CASSQATRENPYNEQFF. The gene calls are TRBV4-3 and TRBJ2-1; D possibly corresponds to TRBD2 (6 bases). Germline assignment: CDR1 LGHNA and CDR2 YSLEER. The V gene lost 3 bases and the J gene lost 2 bases, with 17 bases spanning the gap. CDR3 length: 17 residues.